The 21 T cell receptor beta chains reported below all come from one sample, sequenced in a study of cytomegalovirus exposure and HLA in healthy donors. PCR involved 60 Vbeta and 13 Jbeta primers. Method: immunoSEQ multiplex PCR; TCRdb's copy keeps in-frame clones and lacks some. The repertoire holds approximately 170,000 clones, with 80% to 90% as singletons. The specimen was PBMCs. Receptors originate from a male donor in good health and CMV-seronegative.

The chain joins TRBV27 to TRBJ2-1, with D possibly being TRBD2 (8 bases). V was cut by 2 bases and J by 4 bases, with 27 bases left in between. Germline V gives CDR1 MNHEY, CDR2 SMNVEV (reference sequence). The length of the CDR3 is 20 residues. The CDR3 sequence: CASSLISGWDSREGYNEQFF. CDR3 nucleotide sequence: TGTGCCAGCAGTTTAATTTCAGGGTGGGACAGCCGGGAGGGTTACAATGAGCAGTTCTTC.

The CDR3 protein is CSVYGTGGPNTGELFF. CDR3 DNA: TGCAGCGTTTACGGGACAGGGGGACCTAACACCGGGGAGCTGTTTTTT. The chain joins TRBV29-1 to TRBJ2-2; 11 nucleotides agree with TRBD1. Germline V lookup: CDR1 SQVTM, CDR2 ANQGSEA. J gave up 2 bases and V 5 bases, and 7 bases lay outside the gene matches. The CDR3 spans 16 residues.

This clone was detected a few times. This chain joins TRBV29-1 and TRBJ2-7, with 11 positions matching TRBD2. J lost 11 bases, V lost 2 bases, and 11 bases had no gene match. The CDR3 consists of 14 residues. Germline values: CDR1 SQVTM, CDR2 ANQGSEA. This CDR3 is CSVESPLAGVLEYF. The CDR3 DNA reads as TGCAGCGTTGAAAGTCCACTAGCGGGAGTTTTGGAGTACTTC.

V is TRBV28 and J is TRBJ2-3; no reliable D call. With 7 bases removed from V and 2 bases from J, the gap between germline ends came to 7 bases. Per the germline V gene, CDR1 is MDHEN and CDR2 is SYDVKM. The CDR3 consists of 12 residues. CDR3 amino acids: CASKPYTDTQYF. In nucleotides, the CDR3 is TGTGCCAGCAAGCCTTACACAGATACGCAGTATTTT. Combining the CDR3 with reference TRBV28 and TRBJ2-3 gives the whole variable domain DVKVTQSSRYLVKRTGEKVFLECVQDMDHENMFWYRQDPGLGLRLIYFSYDVKMKEKGDIPEGYSVSREKKERFSLILESASTNQTSMYLCASKPYTDTQYFGPGTRLTVL.

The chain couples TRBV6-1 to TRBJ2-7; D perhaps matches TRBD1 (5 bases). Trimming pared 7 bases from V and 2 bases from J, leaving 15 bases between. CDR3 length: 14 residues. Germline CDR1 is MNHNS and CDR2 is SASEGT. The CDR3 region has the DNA TGTGCCAGCACCCCGTTGGGGCCTACCTACGAGCAGTACTTC. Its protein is CASTPLGPTYEQYF.

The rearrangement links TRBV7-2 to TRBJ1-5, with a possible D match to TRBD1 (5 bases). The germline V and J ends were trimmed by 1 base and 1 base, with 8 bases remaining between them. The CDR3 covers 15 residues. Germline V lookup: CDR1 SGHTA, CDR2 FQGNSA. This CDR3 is CASSLEGVSNQPQHF. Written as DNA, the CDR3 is TGTGCCAGCAGCTTAGAAGGGGTAAGCAATCAGCCCCAGCATTTT.

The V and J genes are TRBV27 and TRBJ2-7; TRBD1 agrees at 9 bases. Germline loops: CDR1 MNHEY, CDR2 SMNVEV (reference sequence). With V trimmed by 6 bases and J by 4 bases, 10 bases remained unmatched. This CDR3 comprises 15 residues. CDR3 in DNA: TGTGCCAGCAGGGTAGGACAGGGGCTTTATTACGAGCAGTACTTC. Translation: CASRVGQGLYYEQYF.

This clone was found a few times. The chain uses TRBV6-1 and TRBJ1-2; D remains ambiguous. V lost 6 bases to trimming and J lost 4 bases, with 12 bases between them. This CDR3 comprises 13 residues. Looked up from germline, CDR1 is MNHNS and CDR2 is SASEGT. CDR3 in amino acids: CASRLIVAYGYTF. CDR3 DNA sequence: TGTGCCAGCAGACTAATAGTAGCCTATGGCTACACCTTC.

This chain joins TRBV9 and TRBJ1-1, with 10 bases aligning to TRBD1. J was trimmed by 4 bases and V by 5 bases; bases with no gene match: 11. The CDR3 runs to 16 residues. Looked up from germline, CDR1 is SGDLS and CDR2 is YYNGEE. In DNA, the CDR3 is TGTGCCAGCAGTCGGGACAGGGGCCCGAGGGGCACTGAAGCTTTCTTT. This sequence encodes CASSRDRGPRGTEAFF.

CDR3 residues: CSGGLAGNLSYNEQFF. The CDR3 region has the DNA TGCAGCGGGGGGCTAGCGGGAAACCTTTCCTACAATGAGCAGTTCTTC. The chain joins TRBV29-1 to TRBJ2-1, with TRBD2 matching over 9 bases. This CDR3 is built from 16 residues. Trimming took 7 bases from V and 1 from J; bases not matched to a gene: 11. Germline V gene sequence: CDR1 SQVTM, CDR2 ANQGSEA.

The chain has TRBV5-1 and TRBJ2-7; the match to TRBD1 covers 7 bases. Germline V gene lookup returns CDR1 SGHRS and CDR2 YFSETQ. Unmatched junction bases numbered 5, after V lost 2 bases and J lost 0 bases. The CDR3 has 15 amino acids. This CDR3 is CASSLSGTDSYEQYF. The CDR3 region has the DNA TGCGCCAGCAGCTTATCCGGGACAGACTCCTACGAGCAGTACTTC.

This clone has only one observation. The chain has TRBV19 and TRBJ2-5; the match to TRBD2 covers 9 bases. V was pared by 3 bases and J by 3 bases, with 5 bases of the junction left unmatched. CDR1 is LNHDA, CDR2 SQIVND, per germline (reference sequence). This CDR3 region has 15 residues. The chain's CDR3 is CASSIGGGAEETQYF. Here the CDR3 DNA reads TGTGCCAGTAGTATCGGCGGGGGGGCCGAAGAGACCCAGTACTTC.

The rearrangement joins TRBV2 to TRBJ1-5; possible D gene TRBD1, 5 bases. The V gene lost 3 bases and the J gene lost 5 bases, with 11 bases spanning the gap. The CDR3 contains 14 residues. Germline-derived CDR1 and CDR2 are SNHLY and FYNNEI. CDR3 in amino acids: CASSDGGNYQPQHF. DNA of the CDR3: TGTGCCAGCAGTGATGGGGGGAACTATCAGCCCCAGCATTTT.

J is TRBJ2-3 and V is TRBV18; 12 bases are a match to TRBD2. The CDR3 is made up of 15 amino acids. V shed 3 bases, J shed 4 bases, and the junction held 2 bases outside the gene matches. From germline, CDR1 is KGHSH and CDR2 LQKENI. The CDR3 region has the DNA TGTGCCAGCTCACCGACTAGCGGGAGTGCAGATACGCAGTATTTT. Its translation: CASSPTSGSADTQYF.

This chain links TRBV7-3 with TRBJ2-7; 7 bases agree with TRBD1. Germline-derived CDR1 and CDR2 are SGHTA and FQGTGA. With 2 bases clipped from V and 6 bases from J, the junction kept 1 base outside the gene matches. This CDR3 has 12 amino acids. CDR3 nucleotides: TGTGCCAGCAGCTTATCAGGGGGCGAGCAGTACTTC. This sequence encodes CASSLSGGEQYF.

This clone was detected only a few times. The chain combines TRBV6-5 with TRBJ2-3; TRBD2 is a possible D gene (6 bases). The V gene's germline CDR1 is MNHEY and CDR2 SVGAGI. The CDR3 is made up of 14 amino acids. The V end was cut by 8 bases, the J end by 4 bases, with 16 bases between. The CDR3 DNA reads TGTGCCAGCCAGGGACTCCCCATCCCAGATACGCAGTATTTT. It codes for CASQGLPIPDTQYF.

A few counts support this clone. DNA of the CDR3: TGTGCCAGCCTCCGACAGGGCGCAGAGAACACTGAAGCTTTCTTT. Protein product: CASLRQGAENTEAFF. This chain joins TRBV28 and TRBJ1-1; 7 nucleotides match TRBD1. Germline trimming cut 8 bases from V and 1 base from J; bases unmatched to any gene: 10. Germline CDR1 MDHEN, CDR2 SYDVKM. There are 15 residues in the CDR3.

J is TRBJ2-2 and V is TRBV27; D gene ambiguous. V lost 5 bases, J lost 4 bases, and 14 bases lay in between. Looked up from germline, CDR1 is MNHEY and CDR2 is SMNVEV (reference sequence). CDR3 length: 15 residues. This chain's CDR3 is CASSIQFSITGELFF. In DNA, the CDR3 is TGTGCCAGCAGTATCCAGTTTTCAATCACCGGGGAGCTGTTTTTT.

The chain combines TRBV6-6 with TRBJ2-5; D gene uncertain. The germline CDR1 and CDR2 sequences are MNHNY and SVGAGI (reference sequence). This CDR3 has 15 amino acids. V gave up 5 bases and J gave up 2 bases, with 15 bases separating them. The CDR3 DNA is TGTGCCAGCAGTCTCCCCTTACACCAACAAGAGACCCAGTACTTC. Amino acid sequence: CASSLPLHQQETQYF.

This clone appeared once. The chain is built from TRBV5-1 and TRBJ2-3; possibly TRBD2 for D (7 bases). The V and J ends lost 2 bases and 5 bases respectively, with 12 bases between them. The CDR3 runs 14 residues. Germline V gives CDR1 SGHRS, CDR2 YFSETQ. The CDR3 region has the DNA TGCGCCAGCAGCTTTGGGGGGGCGGGAGATACGCAGTATTTT. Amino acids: CASSFGGAGDTQYF.

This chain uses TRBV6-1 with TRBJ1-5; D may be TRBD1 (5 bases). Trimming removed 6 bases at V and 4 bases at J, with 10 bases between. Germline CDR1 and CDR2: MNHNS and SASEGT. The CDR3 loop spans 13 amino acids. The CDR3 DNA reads TGTGCCAGCAGACATCAGGGTAATCAGCCCCAGCATTTT. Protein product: CASRHQGNQPQHF.